What follows is one T cell receptor (beta chain) and its context. CDR1 and CDR2 from the germline V gene are SGDLS and YYNGEE. V was pared by 0 bases and J by 3 bases, with 13 bases between. The CDR3 covers 16 residues. Seattle-derived patients entered the study during active infection and were followed longitudinally. The data were taken from a study of blood T cell repertoires in COVID-19. Under the authors' procedure: Reference gene primers were amplified, and this amplification served to estimate nucleated cell counts. Using immunoSEQ multiplex PCR, the repertoire was profiled, and TCRdb retains in-frame clones only, with some absent. The V and J calls and the clone size are those of that table, but D and trimming were determined from the DNA. The sample includes some 300,000 clones, 80% to 90% of them seen just once.

What was sequenced was peripheral blood. The source of this sequence is a woman aged 45-65 years with COVID-19, enrolled during active disease. This chain joins TRBV9 and TRBJ2-1, with D perhaps TRBD2 (5 bases). Here the CDR3 DNA reads TGTGCCAGCAGCGTAGGGGTAGCGCTGGGCTACAATGAGCAGTTCTTC. Protein product: CASSVGVALGYNEQFF.